This T cell receptor (beta chain) was sequenced in a study of cytomegalovirus exposure and HLA in healthy donors. PCR primers comprised 60 Vbeta and 13 Jbeta primers. Using immunoSEQ multiplex PCR, the repertoire was profiled, and TCRdb retains in-frame clones only, with some absent. Found here are about 130,000 clones, 65% to 85% of them singletons; the top ten hold approximately 1.1%. Regarding the study as a whole: The study assumed roughly uniform donor sequencing depth for presence/absence analyses. As a later analysis showed, a missense DCLRE1C variant was linked to trimming of TCR beta V- and J-genes.

Deletions cut 4 bases from V and 3 bases from J, with 10 bases between. The CDR3 length is 13 residues. Germline V gene lookup returns CDR1 KGHSH and CDR2 LQKENI. As to this clone: Its antigen is as yet unknown.

This rearrangement joins TRBV18 to TRBJ2-7, with TRBD2 as a possible D gene (6 bases). The TCR comes from a boy between 10 and 17 years old in good health and CMV-seronegative. The sample was PBMCs. In DNA, the CDR3 is TGTGCCAGCTCACTACGGGAGAGCTACGAGCAGTACTTC. Its translation is CASSLRESYEQYF.